These T cell receptor beta chains were read from a single sample in a study of shared clonotypes between healthy human individuals. Measured with immunoSEQ multiplex PCR; TCRdb has only the in-frame clones, and not every one. The data contain about 470,000 clones, around 79% of them singletons. The specimen sequenced was PBMCs. These receptors originate from a woman in her forties in good health. Some clones in this sample may be carry-over from other donors' samples. Each CDR3 is given with its conserved first and last residue. Fields, in order: CDR3 DNA, CDR3 protein, D gene, J gene, V gene, clone size. The D gene is left open where the match is weak. A clone size is listed for some rows: how often the clone was seen (once, few, many), or a class if it is expanded.

TGTGCCACCAGCAGAGATCAGGGGGAGGGGGCTTCAGATACGCAGTATTTT	CATSRDQGEGASDTQYF	.	TRBJ2-3	TRBV15	.
TGTGCCAGCAGACCCCAGGGTGGTGGGTCCTACAATGAGCAGTTCTTC	CASRPQGGGSYNEQFF	.	TRBJ2-1	TRBV5-4	once
TGCGCCAGCAGCCAATGGGGCCCAAGAGAGGGTCGGGGGTATGAAAAACTGTTTTTT	CASSQWGPREGRGYEKLFF	.	TRBJ1-4	TRBV4-1	.
TGCGCCAGCAGCCCCGACAGAGTCTATGGCTACACCTTC	CASSPDRVYGYTF	.	TRBJ1-2	TRBV5-1	.
TGTGCCAGCAGCCCCGAGGGGGGGAGCACAGATACGCAGTATTTT	CASSPEGGSTDTQYF	.	TRBJ2-3	TRBV7-9	.
TGTGCCAGCAGTGCGGTCCAAGAGACCCAGTACTTC	CASSAVQETQYF	.	TRBJ2-5	TRBV2	.
TGTGCCAGCAGTTTAGTAGGGCGACCCTACGAGCAGTACTTC	CASSLVGRPYEQYF	.	TRBJ2-7	TRBV28	.
TGTGCCAGCAGCCCTTACGGGGACAGCTCCTACAATGAGCAGTTCTTC	CASSPYGDSSYNEQFF	TRBD1	TRBJ2-1	TRBV4-2	.
TGTGCCAGTGCGGGAGGCCACGAGCAGTACTTC	CASAGGHEQYF	TRBD2	TRBJ2-7	TRBV28	.
TGCAGCGTTGGCGACTCAGGGGGCTCGTCTGGGGCCAACGTCCTGACTTTC	CSVGDSGGSSGANVLTF	TRBD1	TRBJ2-6	TRBV29-1	.
TGTGCCAGCAGCCCAGGGGGTATGTGGGAGCAGTACTTC	CASSPGGMWEQYF	TRBD1	TRBJ2-7	TRBV7-2	.
TGTGCCAGCAGTTTTCCCCCTACGAGATCCACCGGGGAGCTGTTTTTT	CASSFPPTRSTGELFF	.	TRBJ2-2	TRBV28	.
TGTGCCAGCAGCTTAGTCAACAGGGGTAACTACGAGCAGTACTTC	CASSLVNRGNYEQYF	TRBD1	TRBJ2-7	TRBV7-2	few
TGTGCCAGTAGTATTCGACAGTTCCAAGAGACCCAGTACTTC	CASSIRQFQETQYF	.	TRBJ2-5	TRBV19	.
TGTGCCAGCAGTGTAATTCGCGAGGGATCTTACGAGCAGTACTTC	CASSVIREGSYEQYF	.	TRBJ2-7	TRBV6-1	.
TGCGCCAGCCAGGGGTTGAACACTGAAGCTTTCTTT	CASQGLNTEAFF	.	TRBJ1-1	TRBV10-2	.
TGTGCCAGCAGAGGCAAGGGGAAAGATGGCTACAATGAGCAGTTCTTC	CASRGKGKDGYNEQFF	.	TRBJ2-1	TRBV11-3	.
TGTGCCAGCACCCCCGGACAGGGGGTCTCAGATACGCAGTATTTT	CASTPGQGVSDTQYF	TRBD1	TRBJ2-3	TRBV6-1	few
TGTGCCACCAGCAGAGCCCTGGGGGATGGCTATGGCTACACCTTC	CATSRALGDGYGYTF	.	TRBJ1-2	TRBV15	.
TGCGCCAGCAGCCCCAGTGGAGGTTTGGCCTCCTACGAGCAGTACTTC	CASSPSGGLASYEQYF	.	TRBJ2-7	TRBV5-1	.
TGTGCCACGGTCAGGAATATCCCTCCTGAAGCTTTCTTT	CATVRNIPPEAFF	.	TRBJ1-1	TRBV6-5	many
TGCGCCAGCAATAGTGGGGGACTTCGCCCCCCCGGGGAGCTGTTTTTT	CASNSGGLRPPGELFF	.	TRBJ2-2	TRBV5-1	few
TGCGCCAGCAGACGACTAGCGGGAGTGTATGATACGCAGTATTTT	CASRRLAGVYDTQYF	TRBD2	TRBJ2-3	TRBV4-1	once
TGTGCCAGCAGTGGCGCAGCGGGAGGCTCTCCAGATACGCAGTATTTT	CASSGAAGGSPDTQYF	TRBD2	TRBJ2-3	TRBV6-4	.
TGTGCCAGCTCACCACTGAGGGACAGACCAACTAATGAAAAACTGTTTTTT	CASSPLRDRPTNEKLFF	TRBD1	TRBJ1-4	TRBV18	.
TGTGCCAGCAGCTTAGTCGGAGGCACCGGGGAGCTGTTTTTT	CASSLVGGTGELFF	.	TRBJ2-2	TRBV11-3	.